This entry lists 27 T cell receptor beta chains sequenced from one sample in a study of blood T cell repertoires in COVID-19. The protocol was immunoSEQ multiplex PCR, while the TCRdb copy is restricted to in-frame clones and leaves out a portion. Here the sample spans 110,000 to 150,000 clones, 85% to 90% being singletons. The sequenced sample consisted of peripheral blood. These receptor sequences come from an elderly woman with acute or convalescent COVID-19.

This sequence joins TRBV19 and TRBJ2-1, with a possible D match to TRBD2 (6 bases). Trimming cost V 10 bases and J 4 bases, with 14 bases left between them. Germline V gene data show CDR1 as LNHDA and CDR2 as SQIVND (reference sequence). The CDR3 contains 13 residues. The CDR3 nucleotides are TGTGCCACCGGGGACTTTTCGTACAATGAGCAGTTCTTC. Protein product: CATGDFSYNEQFF.

The gene calls are TRBV11-2 and TRBJ2-7; TRBD2 is a possible D gene (5 bases). V lost 3 bases and J 3 bases, leaving 12 bases between the germline ends. Germline loops: CDR1 SGHAT, CDR2 FQNNGV. CDR3 length equals 14 residues. The CDR3 nucleotides are TGTGCCAGCAGCTTGAGGGCCATCGTCTACGAGCAGTACTTC. Translation gives CASSLRAIVYEQYF.

V and J are TRBV11-3 and TRBJ2-2, with D possibly TRBD1 on 5 matching bases. The germline gives CDR1 SGHNT, CDR2 YENEEA. The CDR3 length is 14 residues. V was clipped by 5 bases and J by 3 bases, with 10 bases between them. The CDR3 reads CASSHSRDTGELFF. The CDR3 nucleotides read TGTGCCAGCAGCCACAGCAGGGACACCGGGGAGCTGTTTTTT.

V and J are TRBV6-6 and TRBJ1-1; D might be TRBD1 (6 bases). CDR3 length equals 15 residues. CDR1 is MNHNY, CDR2 SVGAGI, per germline (reference sequence). Trimming took off 6 bases at V and 1 base at J, with 15 bases between the two ends. The DNA of the CDR3 is TGTGCCAGCAGGAAAGTGACAGGCCGGAACACTGAAGCTTTCTTT. This sequence encodes CASRKVTGRNTEAFF.

This chain joins TRBV5-6 and TRBJ1-1; tentatively, D is TRBD1 (6 bases). Per germline, CDR1 SGHDT and CDR2 YYEEEE. Trimming removed 4 bases from V and 10 bases from J, with 20 bases in between. This CDR3 spans 14 amino acids. In nucleotides, the CDR3 is TGTGCCAGCAGCCCTGAGACAGGCCGGGTCGGAGCTTTCTTT. It codes for CASSPETGRVGAFF.

About this clone itself: Other DNA variants within this sample encode the same CDR3. The chain has TRBV5-6 and TRBJ1-1; 9 positions match TRBD1. Germline-derived CDR1 and CDR2 are SGHDT and YYEEEE. The CDR3 sequence is 15 residues long. The J segment lost 0 bases and the V segment lost 4 bases, leaving 4 bases of the junction unmatched. CDR3: CASSPGTGMNTEAFF. CDR3 coding DNA: TGTGCCAGCAGCCCAGGGACAGGGATGAACACTGAAGCTTTCTTT.

V and J are TRBV5-1 and TRBJ1-2; D call uncertain. CDR3 size: 15 residues. Germline CDR1 reads SGHRS; CDR2 reads YFSETQ. V lost 4 bases to trimming and J lost 8 bases, with 21 bases between them. As DNA, the CDR3 is TGCGCCAGCAGCGTGACACCACCCCCCTCGGTCGGCTACACCTTC. Encoded protein: CASSVTPPPSVGYTF.

This clone appeared a few times. The chain combines TRBV6-5 with TRBJ1-2; 7 bases fit TRBD1. J lost 4 bases, V lost 6 bases, and 5 bases had no gene match. The CDR3 extends over 13 amino acids. CDR1 and CDR2 from the germline V gene are MNHEY and SVGAGI. CDR3 DNA: TGTGCCAGCAGACCTGACAGGGTCTATGGCTACACCTTC. It specifies CASRPDRVYGYTF.

This chain uses TRBV18 with TRBJ1-2; a possible D gene is TRBD1 (6 bases). Germline lookup yields CDR1 KGHSH and CDR2 LQKENI. The germline V and J ends were trimmed by 5 bases and 5 bases, with 18 bases remaining between them. This CDR3 has 15 amino acids. CDR3 sequence (DNA): TGTGCCAGCTCATCGGGACAAGGAACCCCATATGGCTACACCTTC. This encodes CASSSGQGTPYGYTF.

This clone was observed a single time. V and J are TRBV5-1 and TRBJ2-3, with 7 bases identical to TRBD1. This CDR3 has 16 residues. The trim removed 2 bases at V and 2 bases at J, leaving 8 bases unmatched. Germline CDR1 reads SGHRS; CDR2 reads YFSETQ. CDR3 sequence: CASSFGTDPFTDTQYF. For the CDR3, the DNA is TGCGCCAGCAGCTTCGGGACAGACCCTTTCACAGATACGCAGTATTTT. The full variable domain, rest sourced from reference TRBV5-1 and TRBJ2-3, is KAGVTQTPRYLIKTRGQQVTLSCSPISGHRSVSWYQQTPGQGLQFLFEYFSETQRNKGNFPGRFSGRQFSNSRSEMNVSTLELGDSALYLCASSFGTDPFTDTQYFGPGTRLTVL.

This clone has just one count. The chain links TRBV7-2 to TRBJ1-1; TRBD1 aligns across 8 bases. Germline assignment: CDR1 SGHTA and CDR2 FQGNSA. V trimming: 5 bases; J trimming: 3 bases; junction bases outside the gene matches: 5. CDR3 length: 14 residues. CDR3 loop: CASSVQQGDTEAFF. In nucleotides, the CDR3 is TGTGCCAGCAGCGTGCAACAGGGGGACACTGAAGCTTTCTTT.

The genes are TRBV5-5 and TRBJ2-1; 14 bases are a match to TRBD2. The germline V gene has CDR1 SGHKS and CDR2 YYEKEE (reference sequence). This CDR3 contains 18 residues. V dropped 4 bases and J dropped 0; count of bases not matched to a gene: 6. CDR3 sequence: CASSQGLAGVLSYNEQFF. The DNA of the CDR3 is TGTGCCAGCAGCCAGGGACTAGCGGGGGTCCTCTCCTACAATGAGCAGTTCTTC.

V and J are TRBV5-1 and TRBJ2-3; 7 positions match TRBD1. Germline values: CDR1 SGHRS, CDR2 YFSETQ. CDR3 length: 14 residues. V lost 4 bases to trimming and J lost 1 base; unmatched junction nucleotides: 3. The CDR3 DNA reads TGCGCCAGCAGCGACGGACAGGGCACAGATACGCAGTATTTT. Encoded protein: CASSDGQGTDTQYF.

CDR3 nucleotide sequence: TGCGCCAGCAGTCAATCGCGCAGGCGACCCTCCTATAATTCACCCCTCCACTTT. This sequence encodes CASSQSRRRPSYNSPLHF. V gene TRBV23-1 combines with J gene TRBJ1-6; unclear D gene. TRBV23-1 falls under the ORF class, with uncertain function. V gave up 0 bases and J gave up 0 bases, with 12 bases separating them. This CDR3 has 18 residues.

The chain couples TRBV19 to TRBJ1-5; weak D call: TRBD1 (6 bases). The V end lost 6 bases, the J end lost 5 bases, and 8 bases lay between the germline ends. CDR3 length equals 12 residues. The germline V gene has CDR1 LNHDA and CDR2 SQIVND (reference sequence). The CDR3 is CASRQGDQPQHF. The CDR3 DNA follows: TGTGCCAGTAGACAGGGAGATCAGCCCCAGCATTTT.

The genes are TRBV14 and TRBJ2-5, with 16 bases aligning to TRBD2. Losses at the gene ends were 4 bases for V and 5 bases for J; bases not matched to a gene: 7. Germline V CDR1 and CDR2: SGHDN, FVKESK. This CDR3 is built from 17 residues. CDR3 sequence reads: CASSPGTSGGARETQYF. The CDR3 region has the DNA TGTGCCAGCAGCCCCGGGACTAGCGGGGGGGCCAGGGAGACCCAGTACTTC.

The chain carries TRBV25-1 and TRBJ2-5, with D possibly TRBD2 on 6 matching bases. V was clipped by 8 bases and J by 2 bases, with 18 bases between them. The CDR3 length is 15 residues. Germline loops: CDR1 MGHDK, CDR2 SYGVNS. The CDR3 loop is CASSPAGRKQETQYF. The CDR3 region has the DNA TGTGCCAGCTCCCCGGCGGGGCGCAAACAAGAGACCCAGTACTTC.

V and J are TRBV5-1 and TRBJ2-3, with 8 nucleotides matching TRBD1. This CDR3 is 15 amino acids long. Germline V gene data show CDR1 as SGHRS and CDR2 as YFSETQ. The V segment lost 1 base and the J segment 3 bases; nucleotides outside the gene matches: 4. This CDR3 is CASSLQGAGTDTQYF. The DNA of the CDR3 is TGCGCCAGCAGCTTGCAGGGGGCCGGAACAGATACGCAGTATTTT.

The DNA for the CDR3 is TGCGCCAGCAGCGCCTTGACTAGCGGGGGACCCACAGATACGCAGTATTTT. It specifies CASSALTSGGPTDTQYF. This rearrangement joins TRBV5-1 to TRBJ2-3; 12 nucleotides match TRBD2. The CDR3 sequence is 17 residues long. Germline V gives CDR1 SGHRS, CDR2 YFSETQ. After removal of 4 bases from V and 2 bases from J, the junction contained 8 bases not matched to a gene.

This clone was observed once. The CDR3 bases are TGTGCCACTGGACAGGGGTTTGGGGATGGCTACACCTTC. It encodes CATGQGFGDGYTF. V and J are TRBV12-3 or TRBV12-4 and TRBJ1-2; 9 bases align to TRBD1. The J segment lost 6 bases and the V segment lost 10 bases, leaving 9 bases of the junction unmatched. The CDR3 has 13 residues.

This clone was counted a single time. The rearrangement joins TRBV6-5 to TRBJ2-1; the match to TRBD2 covers 9 bases. CDR3 length: 15 amino acids. V dropped 6 bases and J dropped 6; count of bases not matched to a gene: 9. Germline V lookup: CDR1 MNHEY, CDR2 SVGAGI. The CDR3 DNA reads as TGTGCCAGCAGAGGCCTGGCGGGGGGGTTCAATGAGCAGTTCTTC. It is translated as CASRGLAGGFNEQFF.

Worth noting for this clone: The junction departs from germline at one end; a sequencing error may be responsible. The CDR3 region has the DNA TGTGCCATCAATGAGTCGAGGGCGAGTTATGGCTACACCTTC. Protein product: CAINESRASYGYTF. This sequence joins TRBV10-3 and TRBJ1-2; D is unresolved. Germline V gives CDR1 ENHRY, CDR2 SYGVKD. The CDR3 is 14 residues long.

The V gene is TRBV7-8, the J gene TRBJ1-1; D is uncertain. Trimming took 3 bases from V and 1 from J, leaving 18 bases between them. CDR3 size: 17 residues. Germline V lookup: CDR1 SGHVS, CDR2 FQNEAQ. For the CDR3, the DNA is TGTGCCAGCAGCTTCCGAAAGTTGGCAGGATCGAACACTGAAGCTTTCTTT. This gives the protein CASSFRKLAGSNTEAFF.

In its sample, this clone was seen once. The rearrangement joins TRBV5-1 to TRBJ2-7; no clear D gene. V was pared by 7 bases and J by 0 bases, with 17 bases between. The length of the CDR3 is 15 residues. In germline, CDR1 is SGHRS, CDR2 YFSETQ. The CDR3 here is CASSPNPSSSYEQYF. Here the CDR3 DNA reads TGCGCCAGCTCTCCTAACCCAAGTAGCTCCTACGAGCAGTACTTC.

This chain uses TRBV5-6 with TRBJ1-2; the match to TRBD1 covers 9 bases. V lost 2 bases, J lost 11 bases, and 7 bases stayed unmatched. Looked up from germline, CDR1 is SGHDT and CDR2 is YYEEEE. This CDR3 contains 13 residues. CDR3 DNA: TGTGCCAGCAGCTTTAACAGGGGGCCCCAATACACCTTC. This gives the protein CASSFNRGPQYTF.

This clone was seen just once. This chain links TRBV5-5 with TRBJ2-6; TRBD1 agrees at 9 bases. CDR3 size: 17 residues. Germline values: CDR1 SGHKS, CDR2 YYEKEE (reference sequence). J lost 3 bases, V lost 1 base, and 5 bases had no gene match. The CDR3 is CASSLTGGSLGANVLTF. The CDR3 DNA reads TGTGCCAGCAGCTTGACAGGGGGCTCACTTGGGGCCAACGTCCTGACTTTC. Full variable domain (rest looked up from reference TRBV5-5 and TRBJ2-6): DAGVTQSPTHLIKTRGQQVTLRCSPISGHKSVSWYQQVLGQGPQFIFQYYEKEERGRGNFPDRFSARQFPNYSSELNVNALLLGDSALYLCASSLTGGSLGANVLTFGAGSRLTVL.

The V call is TRBV30, the J call TRBJ1-2; the D gene is possibly TRBD1 (5 bases). V dropped 3 bases and J dropped 7 bases, with 18 bases sitting between them. CDR1 and CDR2 (germline): GTSNPN, SVGIG (reference sequence). The CDR3 spans 14 residues. The CDR3 DNA reads TGTGCCTGGAGATCCAGGGTGGCCTCGGTTGGCTACACCTTC. Amino acid sequence: CAWRSRVASVGYTF.